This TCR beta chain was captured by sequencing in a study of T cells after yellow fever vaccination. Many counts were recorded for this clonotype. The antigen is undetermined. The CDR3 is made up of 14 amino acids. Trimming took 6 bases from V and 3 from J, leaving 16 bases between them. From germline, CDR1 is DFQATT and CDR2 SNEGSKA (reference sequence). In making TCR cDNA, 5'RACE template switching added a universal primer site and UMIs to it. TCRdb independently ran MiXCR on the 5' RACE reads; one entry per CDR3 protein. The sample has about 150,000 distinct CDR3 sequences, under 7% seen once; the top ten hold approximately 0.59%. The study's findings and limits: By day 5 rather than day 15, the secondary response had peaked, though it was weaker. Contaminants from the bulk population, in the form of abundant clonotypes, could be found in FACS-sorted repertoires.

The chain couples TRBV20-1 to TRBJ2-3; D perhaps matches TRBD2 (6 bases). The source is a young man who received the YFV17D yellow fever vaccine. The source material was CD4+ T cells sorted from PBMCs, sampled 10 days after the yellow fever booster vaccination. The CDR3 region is CSATLPGATDTQYF. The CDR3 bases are TGCAGTGCCACCTTACCGGGAGCAACAGATACGCAGTATTTT.